The rows below give T cell receptor beta chains drawn from one sample of a study of blood T cell repertoires in COVID-19. The method was immunoSEQ multiplex PCR; TCRdb's version includes in-frame clones alone and lacks a portion of them. The profile shows roughly 250,000 clones, roughly 86% of them singletons. Sequenced material: peripheral blood. The source of these receptors is a man between 50 and 59 years old with acute or convalescent COVID-19. Each CDR3 is given with its conserved first and last residue. A D gene is named only where the DNA matches it firmly. For some rows the clone size is stated as once, few or many, or as a class when expanded; others skip it.

.	12	.	TRBJ2-7	TRBV10-1	TGCGCCAGCAGTGAGATCGGCTACGAGCAGTACTTC	CASSEIGYEQYF
.	15	.	TRBJ1-1	TRBV11-3	TGTGCCAGCAGCTTAGATCGGGGGGTTGGAACTGAAGCTTTCTTT	CASSLDRGVGTEAFF
.	15	TRBD1	TRBJ1-1	TRBV6-5	TGTGCCAGCAGTTACCCGGGACAGGGAGGAGCTGAAGCTTTCTTT	CASSYPGQGGAEAFF
.	14	TRBD2	TRBJ2-3	TRBV9	TGTGCCAGCAGCGCAAGCGGGATTCCAGATACGCAGTATTTT	CASSASGIPDTQYF
.	12	.	TRBJ2-7	TRBV5-6	TGTGCCAGCACCCTCCAGGGCTACGAGCAGTACTTC	CASTLQGYEQYF
.	13	.	TRBJ1-1	TRBV19	TGTGCCAGTAGTAGTGCGGTCAACACTGAAGCTTTCTTT	CASSSAVNTEAFF
.	13	.	TRBJ1-5	TRBV7-9	TGTGCCAGCAGCCGCGGAAGCAATCAGCCCCAGCATTTT	CASSRGSNQPQHF
.	18	.	TRBJ1-3	TRBV19	TGTGCCAGTAGTATAGATCGGAGACGGCCCGACTCTGGAAACACCATATATTTT	CASSIDRRRPDSGNTIYF
.	17	TRBD1	TRBJ2-3	TRBV23-1	TGCGCCAGCAGTCACCCCCGGACAGGGACTAGCACAGATACGCAGTATTTT	CASSHPRTGTSTDTQYF
.	14	TRBD1	TRBJ2-1	TRBV19	TGTGCCAGTAGTGGCCGACAGGGTAACAATGAGCAGTTCTTC	CASSGRQGNNEQFF
.	13	.	TRBJ1-2	TRBV6-5	TGTGCCAGCAAGTTCACGGGGAACTATGGCTACACCTTC	CASKFTGNYGYTF
once	15	TRBD2	TRBJ2-2	TRBV6-1	TGTGCCAGCAGTGAAAGCGGGAGGCCGACCGGGGAGCTGTTTTTT	CASSESGRPTGELFF
.	16	TRBD1	TRBJ1-2	TRBV6-4	TGTGCCAGCAGTGCTTACCTTGACAGGGTATGCTATGGCTACACCTTC	CASSAYLDRVCYGYTF
.	14	.	TRBJ1-1	TRBV27	TGTGCCAGCAGTTTATCCATCTACAACACTGAAGCTTTCTTT	CASSLSIYNTEAFF
.	11	TRBD2	TRBJ2-4	TRBV12-3/TRBV12-4	TGTGCCAGCCAAGCGGGGAACATTCAGTACTTC	CASQAGNIQYF
.	16	.	TRBJ1-2	TRBV5-1	TGCGCCAGCAGCTTGGCCGGGGGGACCCCCTTGGCTGGCTACACCTTC	CASSLAGGTPLAGYTF
.	15	.	TRBJ1-5	TRBV24-1	TGTGCCACCAGTGGCCCGACAGCCCTCAATCAGCCCCAGCATTTT	CATSGPTALNQPQHF
.	14	.	TRBJ2-3	TRBV27	TGTGCCAGCAGTTTAAATCAGGGTGAAGATACGCAGTATTTT	CASSLNQGEDTQYF